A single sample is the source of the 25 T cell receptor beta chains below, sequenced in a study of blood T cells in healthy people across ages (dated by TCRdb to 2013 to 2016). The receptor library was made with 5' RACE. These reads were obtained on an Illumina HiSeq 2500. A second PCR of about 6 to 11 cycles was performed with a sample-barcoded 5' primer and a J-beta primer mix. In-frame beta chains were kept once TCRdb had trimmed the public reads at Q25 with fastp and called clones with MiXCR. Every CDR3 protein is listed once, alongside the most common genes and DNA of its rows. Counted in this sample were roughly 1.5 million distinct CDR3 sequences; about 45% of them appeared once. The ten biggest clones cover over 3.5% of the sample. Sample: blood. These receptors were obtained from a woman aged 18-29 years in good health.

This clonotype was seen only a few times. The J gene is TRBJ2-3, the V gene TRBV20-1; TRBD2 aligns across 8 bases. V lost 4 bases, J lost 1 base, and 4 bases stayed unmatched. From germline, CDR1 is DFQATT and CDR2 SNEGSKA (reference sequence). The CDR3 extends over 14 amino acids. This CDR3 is CSAKLAARTDTQYF. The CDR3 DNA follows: TGCAGTGCTAAACTAGCGGCTCGCACAGATACGCAGTATTTT.

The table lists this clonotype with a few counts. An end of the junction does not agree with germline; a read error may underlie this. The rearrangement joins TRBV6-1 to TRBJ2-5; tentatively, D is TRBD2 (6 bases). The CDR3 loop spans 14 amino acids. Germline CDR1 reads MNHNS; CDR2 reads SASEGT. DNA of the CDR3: TGTGCCAGCAAGGACCAGGGACTCCAAGGGACCCAGTACTTC. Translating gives CASKDQGLQGTQYF.

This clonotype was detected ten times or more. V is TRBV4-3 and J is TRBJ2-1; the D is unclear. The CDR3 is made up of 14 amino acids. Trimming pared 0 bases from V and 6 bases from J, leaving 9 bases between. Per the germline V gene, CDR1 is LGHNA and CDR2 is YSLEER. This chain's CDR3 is CASSQETPGNEQFF. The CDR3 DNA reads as TGCGCCAGCAGCCAAGAAACCCCCGGCAATGAGCAGTTCTTC.

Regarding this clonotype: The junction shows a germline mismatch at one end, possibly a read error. CDR3 loop: CASSPWAGGQNEQYF. Here the CDR3 DNA reads TGTGCTAGCAGCCCCTGGGCGGGGGGGCAAAATGAGCAGTACTTC. The rearrangement uses TRBV7-7 and TRBJ2-5; 9 nucleotides align to TRBD2. The germline V gene has CDR1 SSHAT and CDR2 FNYEAQ (reference sequence). CDR3 length equals 15 residues.

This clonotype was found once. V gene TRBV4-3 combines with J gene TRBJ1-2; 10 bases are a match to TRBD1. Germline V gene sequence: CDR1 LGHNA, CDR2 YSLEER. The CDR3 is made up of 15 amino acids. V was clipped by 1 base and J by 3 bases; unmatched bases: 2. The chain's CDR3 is CASSQGTGGDYGYTF. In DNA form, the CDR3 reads TGCGCCAGCAGCCAAGGGACAGGGGGAGACTATGGCTACACCTTC.

The CDR3 here is CSARDASGGDDEQYF. Here the CDR3 DNA reads TGCAGTGCTAGAGACGCTAGCGGGGGAGACGATGAGCAGTACTTC. The chain recombines TRBV20-1 with TRBJ2-5, with 10 bases identical to TRBD2. Germline V gene lookup returns CDR1 DFQATT and CDR2 SNEGSKA (reference sequence). The junction had 12 bases not matched to a gene; V was cut back by 0 bases and J by 11 bases. CDR3 size: 15 residues.

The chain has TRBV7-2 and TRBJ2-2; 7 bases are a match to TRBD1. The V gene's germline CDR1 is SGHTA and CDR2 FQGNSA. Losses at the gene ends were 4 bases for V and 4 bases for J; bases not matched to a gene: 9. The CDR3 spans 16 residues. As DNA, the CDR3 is TGTGCCAGCAGCTCGGAAGGGGGCCTCGGCACCGGGGAGCTGTTTTTT. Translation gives CASSSEGGLGTGELFF. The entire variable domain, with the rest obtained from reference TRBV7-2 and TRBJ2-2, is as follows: GAGVSQSPSNKVTEKGKDVELRCDPISGHTALYWYRQSLGQGLEFLIYFQGNSAPDKSGLPSDRFSAERTGGSVSTLTIQRTQQEDSAVYLCASSSEGGLGTGELFFGEGSRLTVL.

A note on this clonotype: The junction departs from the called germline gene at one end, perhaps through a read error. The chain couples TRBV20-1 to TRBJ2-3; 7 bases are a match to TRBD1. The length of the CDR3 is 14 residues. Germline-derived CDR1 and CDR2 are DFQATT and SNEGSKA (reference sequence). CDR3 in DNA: TGCGGTGCTAGTCGGACCCAGGGGGCAGATACGCAGTATTTT. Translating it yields CGASRTQGADTQYF.

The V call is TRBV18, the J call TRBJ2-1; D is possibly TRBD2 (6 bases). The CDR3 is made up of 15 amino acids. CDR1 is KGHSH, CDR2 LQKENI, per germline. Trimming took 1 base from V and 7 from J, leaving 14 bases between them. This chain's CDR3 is CASSPLGEVRNEQFF. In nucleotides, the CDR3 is TGTGCCAGCTCACCACTCGGGGAGGTTCGGAATGAGCAGTTCTTC.

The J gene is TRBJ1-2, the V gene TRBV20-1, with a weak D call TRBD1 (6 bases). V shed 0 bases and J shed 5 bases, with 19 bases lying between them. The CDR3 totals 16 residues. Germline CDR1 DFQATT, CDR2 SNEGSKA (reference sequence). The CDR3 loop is CSARDLKQGATYGYTF. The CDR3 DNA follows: TGCAGTGCTAGAGATCTGAAACAGGGAGCAACTTATGGCTACACCTTC.

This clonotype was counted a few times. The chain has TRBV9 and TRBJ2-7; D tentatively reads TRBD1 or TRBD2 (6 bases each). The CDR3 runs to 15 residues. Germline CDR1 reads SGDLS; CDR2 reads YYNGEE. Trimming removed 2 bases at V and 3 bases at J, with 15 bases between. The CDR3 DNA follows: TGTGCCAGCAGCGTGGGGGGCACCCCCTACTACGAGCAGTACTTC. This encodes CASSVGGTPYYEQYF.

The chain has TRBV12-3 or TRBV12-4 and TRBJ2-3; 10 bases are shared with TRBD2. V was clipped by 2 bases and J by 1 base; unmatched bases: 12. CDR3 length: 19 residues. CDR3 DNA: TGTGCCAGCAGTTTATTAGCCCTAGCGGGAGTATCGGGCACAGATACGCAGTATTTT. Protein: CASSLLALAGVSGTDTQYF.

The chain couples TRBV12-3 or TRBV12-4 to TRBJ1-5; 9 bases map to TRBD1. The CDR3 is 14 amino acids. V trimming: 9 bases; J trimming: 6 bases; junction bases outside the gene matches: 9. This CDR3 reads CARSPTGGSQPQHF. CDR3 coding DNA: TGTGCCAGAAGTCCGACAGGGGGAAGTCAGCCCCAGCATTTT.

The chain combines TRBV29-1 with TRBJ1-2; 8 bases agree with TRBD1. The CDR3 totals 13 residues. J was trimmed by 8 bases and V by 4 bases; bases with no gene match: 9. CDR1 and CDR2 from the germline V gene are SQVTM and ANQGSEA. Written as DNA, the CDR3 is TGCAGCGTTGGAGCCTGGACAGGGAACGGCTACACCTTC. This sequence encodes CSVGAWTGNGYTF.

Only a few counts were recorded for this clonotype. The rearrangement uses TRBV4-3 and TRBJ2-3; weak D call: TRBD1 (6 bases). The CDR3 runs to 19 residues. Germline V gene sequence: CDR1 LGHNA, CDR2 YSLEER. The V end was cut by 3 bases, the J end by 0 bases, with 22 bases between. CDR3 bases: TGCGCCAGCAGCCAGAAAGGGGTCTTTGGGGGCGGTAGCACAGATACGCAGTATTTT. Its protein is CASSQKGVFGGGSTDTQYF.

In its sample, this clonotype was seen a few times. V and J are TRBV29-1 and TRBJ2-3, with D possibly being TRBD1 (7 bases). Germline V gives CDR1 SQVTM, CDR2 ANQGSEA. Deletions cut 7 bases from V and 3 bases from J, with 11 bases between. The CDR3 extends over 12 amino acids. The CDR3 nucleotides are TGCAGCGAGACAGGGAGGACAGATACGCAGTATTTT. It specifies CSETGRTDTQYF.

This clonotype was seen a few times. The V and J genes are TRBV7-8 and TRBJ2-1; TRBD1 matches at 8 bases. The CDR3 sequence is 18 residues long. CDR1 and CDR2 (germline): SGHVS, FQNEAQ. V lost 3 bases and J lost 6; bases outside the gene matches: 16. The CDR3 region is CASSFGLRQGRRFNEQFF. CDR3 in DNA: TGTGCCAGCAGCTTCGGCTTGCGACAGGGGAGGAGATTCAATGAGCAGTTCTTC.

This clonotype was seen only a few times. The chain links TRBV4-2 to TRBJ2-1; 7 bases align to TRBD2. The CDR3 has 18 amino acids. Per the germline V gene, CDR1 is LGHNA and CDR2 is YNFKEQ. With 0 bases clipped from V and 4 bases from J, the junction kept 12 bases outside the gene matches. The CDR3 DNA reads TGTGCCAGCAGCCAAGATCTCGTCGGGAGGCCTTCTTACAATGAGCAGTTCTTC. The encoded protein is CASSQDLVGRPSYNEQFF.

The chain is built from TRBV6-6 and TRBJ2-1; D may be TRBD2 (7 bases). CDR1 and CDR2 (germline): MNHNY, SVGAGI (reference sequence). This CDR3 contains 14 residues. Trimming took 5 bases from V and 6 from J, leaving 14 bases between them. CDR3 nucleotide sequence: TGTGCCAGCAGTCGTGGGGGGGGCCTCAATGAGCAGTTCTTC. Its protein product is CASSRGGGLNEQFF.

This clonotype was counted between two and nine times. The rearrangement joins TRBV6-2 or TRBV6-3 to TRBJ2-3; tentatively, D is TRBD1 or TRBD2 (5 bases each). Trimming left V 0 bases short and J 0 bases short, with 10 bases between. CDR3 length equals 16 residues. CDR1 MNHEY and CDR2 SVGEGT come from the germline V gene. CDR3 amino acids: CASSYSWDHSTDTQYF. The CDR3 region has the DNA TGTGCCAGCAGTTACTCGTGGGACCATAGCACAGATACGCAGTATTTT.

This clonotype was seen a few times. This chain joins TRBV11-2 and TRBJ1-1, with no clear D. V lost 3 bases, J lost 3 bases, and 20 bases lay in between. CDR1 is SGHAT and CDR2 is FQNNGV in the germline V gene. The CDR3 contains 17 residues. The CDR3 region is CASSFALGGDLYTEAFF. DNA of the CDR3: TGTGCCAGCAGCTTTGCCTTAGGTGGGGATTTGTACACTGAAGCTTTCTTT.

The CDR3 spells CASSRSRENNEQFF. CDR3 sequence (DNA): TGTGCCAGCAGCAGGAGCCGGGAAAACAATGAGCAGTTCTTC. V and J are TRBV2 and TRBJ2-1; the D gene is possibly TRBD2 (5 bases). CDR1 and CDR2 from the germline V gene are SNHLY and FYNNEI. This CDR3 is 14 amino acids long. The germline V and J ends were trimmed by 6 bases and 5 bases, with 14 bases remaining between them.

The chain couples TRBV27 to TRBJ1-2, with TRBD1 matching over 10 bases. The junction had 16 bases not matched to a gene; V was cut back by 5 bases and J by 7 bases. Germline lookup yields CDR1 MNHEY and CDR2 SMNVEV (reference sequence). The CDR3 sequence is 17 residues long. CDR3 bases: TGTGCCAGCAGTCCTATCCCTCGACAGGGGGCAGGGGGTGGCTACACCTTC. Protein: CASSPIPRQGAGGGYTF.

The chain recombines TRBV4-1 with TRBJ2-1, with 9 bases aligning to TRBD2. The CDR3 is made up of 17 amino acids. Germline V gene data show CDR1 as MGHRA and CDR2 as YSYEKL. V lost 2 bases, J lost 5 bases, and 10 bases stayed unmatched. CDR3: CASSQKGGASGNNEQFF. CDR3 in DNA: TGCGCCAGCAGCCAAAAAGGGGGGGCTAGCGGGAACAATGAGCAGTTCTTC.

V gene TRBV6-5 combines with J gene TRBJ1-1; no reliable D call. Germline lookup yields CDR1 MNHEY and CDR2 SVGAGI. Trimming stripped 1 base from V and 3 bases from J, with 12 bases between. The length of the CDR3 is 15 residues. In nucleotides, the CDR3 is TGTGCCAGCAGTTACTGGGCAAGCACGGACACTGAAGCTTTCTTT. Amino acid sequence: CASSYWASTDTEAFF.